This is a list of T cell receptor beta chains from one sample in a study of blood T cell repertoires in COVID-19. Profiled with immunoSEQ multiplex PCR; TCRdb holds only in-frame clones, not every one. This sample has a few hundred thousand clones, with 85% to 90% found just once. Material: peripheral blood. These receptors all come from a man between 60 and 75 years old with acute or convalescent COVID-19. CDR3s include the opening cysteine and the closing phenylalanine or tryptophan.

v_call	j_call	cdr3_length	cdr3_aa
TRBV4-3	TRBJ2-7	14	CASSQDTSSYEQYF
TRBV4-1	TRBJ1-4	17	CASSQVGGGTTNEKLFF
TRBV11-2	TRBJ2-1	17	CASSLGSGGGSYNEQFF
TRBV18	TRBJ2-7	16	CASSPPRTESSYEQYF
TRBV4-1	TRBJ2-7	15	CASSQVVQGSGEQYF
TRBV19	TRBJ1-2	13	CASRSDRLDGYTF
TRBV18	TRBJ2-7	15	CASSPSSGVPYEQYF
TRBV6-1	TRBJ2-2	18	CASSEGFSGGVNTGELFF
TRBV7-3	TRBJ2-2	16	CASSLAGGAVTGELFF
TRBV6-5	TRBJ2-7	12	CASSITGSEQYF
TRBV4-1	TRBJ1-1	16	CASSQVPLQGYTEAFF
TRBV24-1	TRBJ2-3	16	CATSDPRLAVTDTQYF
TRBV7-2	TRBJ1-6	13	CASSLGMAYSLHF
TRBV10-1	TRBJ2-5	13	CASSVSSQETQYF
TRBV6-6	TRBJ1-1	16	CASSYVPGQGDGAAFF
TRBV9	TRBJ1-2	11	CASSSNYGYTF
TRBV3-1/TRBV3-2	TRBJ2-7	14	CASSQGLGGNEQYF
TRBV12-3/TRBV12-4	TRBJ2-7	13	CASSTSEGYEQYF
TRBV9	TRBJ1-5	15	CASSGTGSGNQPQHF
TRBV6-1	TRBJ2-2	19	CASSARASGGRRETGELFF
TRBV6-2/TRBV6-3	TRBJ2-7	13	CASSNGQHYVQYF
TRBV3-1/TRBV3-2	TRBJ1-4	15	CASSPQGGVNEKLFF
TRBV7-2	TRBJ1-2	16	CASSLAPQKGDYGYTF
TRBV27	TRBJ1-1	16	CASSSQNPGWGTEAFF
TRBV7-2	TRBJ2-7	14	CASSLYLATYEQYF
TRBV6-1	TRBJ1-5	14	CASSEQRGNQPQHF
TRBV7-8	TRBJ1-2	15	CASSLVAGVQDGYTF
TRBV28	TRBJ1-1	15	CASFRDRGLNTEAFF
TRBV7-2	TRBJ2-6	15	CASSLALDRARVLTF
TRBV19	TRBJ2-1	15	CASSIASGGAHEQFF
TRBV28	TRBJ1-1	14	CASSSTGGAAEAFF
TRBV10-3	TRBJ2-1	15	CAISERQGAYNEQFF
TRBV19	TRBJ1-1	17	CASSSRGQASLGAEAFF
TRBV27	TRBJ2-1	18	CASSPGLAWGGGRIEQFF
TRBV7-6	TRBJ2-3	15	CASSLQNRGADTQYF
TRBV11-3	TRBJ1-5	18	CASSLDVLVHMRNQPQHF
TRBV10-2	TRBJ2-3	16	CASRAAGSGEGDTQYF
TRBV5-1	TRBJ2-1	15	CASSSGLAGVNEQFF
TRBV2	TRBJ1-6	20	CASSEAKRVTGTGYNSPLHF
TRBV6-5	TRBJ2-1	16	CASSYPRGSGVNEQFF
TRBV11-2	TRBJ2-7	17	CASSLDLQGTGLFEQYF
TRBV7-8	TRBJ1-6	17	CASSPRNGQSYNSPLHF
TRBV5-6	TRBJ2-1	14	CASSYRDRQNEQFF
TRBV10-2	TRBJ1-5	17	CASSAVGQGAFGQPQHF
TRBV13	TRBJ2-3	14	CASSSSGRTDTQYF
TRBV10-2	TRBJ2-3	18	CASTKRTSGGLHSDTQYF
TRBV19	TRBJ2-7	15	CASSAPGGLAYEQYF
TRBV9	TRBJ2-3	16	CASSLWGDPDTDTQYF
TRBV7-3	TRBJ2-3	15	CASSLGGGGTDTQYF
TRBV7-6	TRBJ2-1	16	CASRATSGGSYNEQFF
TRBV2	TRBJ2-1	16	CASRATGGIPYNEQFF
TRBV29-1	TRBJ2-1	13	CSVEKQVGGEQFF
TRBV19	TRBJ1-5	16	CASITGTGGANQPQHF
TRBV4-3	TRBJ1-5	15	CASSQDRFGNQPQHF
TRBV4-3	TRBJ2-1	17	CASSQGPGGGARNEQFF
TRBV4-2	TRBJ1-1	16	CASSQPGQGRGTEAFF
TRBV2	TRBJ1-5	15	CASRKSTGHNQPQHF
TRBV6-5	TRBJ2-7	11	CASPRRDEQYF
TRBV13	TRBJ2-5	15	CASRPGQAAGETQYF